These 6 T cell receptor beta chains came from one sample sequenced in a study of cytomegalovirus exposure and HLA in healthy donors. Clones were read by immunoSEQ multiplex PCR, and TCRdb kept only the in-frame ones, dropping some. The profile covers 250,000 to 400,000 clones, with approximately 91% appearing a single time and around 0.91% taken by the ten largest. The sample was PBMCs. The source is a young man in good health and CMV-seronegative.

CDR3 in amino acids: CSALTSWEQFF. The CDR3 DNA sequence: TGCAGTGCCCTAACTAGTTGGGAGCAGTTCTTC. V and J are TRBV20-1 and TRBJ2-1, with a weak D call TRBD2 (5 bases). CDR3 length equals 11 residues. The V gene's germline CDR1 is DFQATT and CDR2 SNEGSKA (reference sequence). V was cut by 6 bases and J by 10 bases, with 13 bases left in between.

This clone is a singleton in its sample. V and J are TRBV11-2 and TRBJ2-7, with 7 nucleotides matching TRBD1. CDR3 size: 15 residues. The germline V gene has CDR1 SGHAT and CDR2 FQNNGV. V was clipped by 3 bases and J by 2 bases; unmatched bases: 7. The CDR3 DNA reads TGTGCCAGCAGCTTGGCGCCGACAGGGACCTACGAGCAGTACTTC. This translates into CASSLAPTGTYEQYF.

In DNA form, the CDR3 reads TGTGCCAGCAGTGATGGGCGGGGGTTGGCTAATGAAAAACTGTTTTTT. Protein: CASSDGRGLANEKLFF. The V gene is TRBV25-1, the J gene TRBJ1-4; tentatively, D is TRBD1 (5 bases). V shed 3 bases and J shed 3 bases, with 14 bases lying between them. In germline, CDR1 is MGHDK, CDR2 SYGVNS. The CDR3 extends over 16 amino acids.

The rearrangement links TRBV5-1 to TRBJ2-3; 12 bases are shared with TRBD1. After removal of 4 bases from V and 2 bases from J, the junction contained 5 bases not matched to a gene. Germline CDR1 is SGHRS and CDR2 is YFSETQ. The CDR3 covers 16 residues. The CDR3 sequence is CASSQGQGALTDTQYF. CDR3 sequence (DNA): TGCGCCAGCAGCCAGGGACAGGGGGCCCTCACAGATACGCAGTATTTT.

Written as DNA, the CDR3 is TGTGCCATCAGTAGACAGGGACTGAACACTGAAGCTTTCTTT. This codes for CAISRQGLNTEAFF. The gene calls are TRBV10-3 and TRBJ1-1, with 7 bases lining up with TRBD1. This CDR3 is built from 14 residues. Germline CDR1 is ENHRY and CDR2 is SYGVKD. With V trimmed by 5 bases and J by 0 bases, 3 bases remained unmatched.

The chain couples TRBV6-5 to TRBJ1-2; 7 bases agree with TRBD1. Germline-derived CDR1 and CDR2 are MNHEY and SVGAGI. The junction had 6 bases not matched to a gene; V was cut back by 2 bases and J by 6 bases. CDR3 length equals 14 residues. The CDR3 DNA sequence: TGTGCCAGCAGTTACGGGACAGCTGGTCATGGCTACACCTTC. As protein: CASSYGTAGHGYTF.